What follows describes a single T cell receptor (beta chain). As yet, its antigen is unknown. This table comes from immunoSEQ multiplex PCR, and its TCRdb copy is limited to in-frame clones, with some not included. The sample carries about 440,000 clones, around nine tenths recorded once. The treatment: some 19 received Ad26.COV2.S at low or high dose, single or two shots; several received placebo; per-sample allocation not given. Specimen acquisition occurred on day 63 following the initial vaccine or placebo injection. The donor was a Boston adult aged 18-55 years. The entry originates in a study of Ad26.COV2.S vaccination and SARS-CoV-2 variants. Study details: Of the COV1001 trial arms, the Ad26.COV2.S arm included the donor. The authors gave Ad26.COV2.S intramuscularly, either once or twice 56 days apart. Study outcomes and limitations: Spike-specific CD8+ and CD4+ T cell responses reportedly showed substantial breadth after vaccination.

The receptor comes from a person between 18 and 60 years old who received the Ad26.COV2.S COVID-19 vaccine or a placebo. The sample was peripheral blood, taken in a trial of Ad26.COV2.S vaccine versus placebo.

The CDR3 bases are TGTGCCAGCAGCTCGTCGGGAGGGCGAATTGAAAAACTGTTTTTT. It yields the protein CASSSSGGRIEKLFF. This chain connects TRBV5-4 to TRBJ1-4; D gene ambiguous. Germline V gene lookup returns CDR1 SGHNT and CDR2 YYREEE (reference sequence). Trimming removed 3 bases at V and 7 bases at J, with 16 bases between. CDR3 size: 15 residues.